This TCR beta chain was recovered during a study of follicular helper T cells after annual influenza vaccination. As for the study in general: Across the 2013-2014, 2014-2015 and 2015-2016 vaccination seasons, some subjects were resampled.

TCRB was sequenced at Survey level resolution. TCRdb's copy holds only in-frame clones and misses some; the assay was immunoSEQ multiplex PCR. The repertoire consists of more than 8,500 clones, with over 80% occurring once and the leading ten covering 1.5% to 1.7%. Trimming took off 3 bases at V and 4 bases at J, with 18 bases between the two ends. The CDR3 runs to 16 residues. Germline CDR1 is SEHNR and CDR2 is FQNEAQ (reference sequence). Time point: 2015-2016 season, pre-vaccination. Donors with HIV/AIDS, active malignancy, immunomodulators or active illness were excluded. Sorted cTfh were non-naive CD4+CXCR5+PD-1+, either ICOS+CD38+ or ICOS-CD38-.

Source: CXCR5+ CD38- circulating T follicular helper cells from blood, taken on the day of influenza vaccination. The subset here: circulating Tfh, non-naive CD4+CXCR5+PD-1+ (ICOS+CD38+ or ICOS-CD38-). The V call is TRBV7-9, the J call TRBJ1-1, with a tentative D call TRBD1 (6 bases). The TCR originated in an adult who received the influenza vaccine. CDR3 bases: TGTGCCAGCAGCTTTACAGGGACGAAAACGGGCACTGAAGCTTTCTTT. It encodes CASSFTGTKTGTEAFF.